Following are 6 T cell receptor beta chains from one sample sequenced in a study of siplizumab effects on memory and regulatory T cells. Method: immunoSEQ multiplex PCR; TCRdb's copy keeps in-frame clones and lacks some. The sample comprises over 100,000 clones, 92% of which are singletons, and approximately 0.75% rests with the top ten. The sequencing input was Tregs sorted from blood. The receptors derive from a human donor in good health.

The chain combines TRBV5-4 with TRBJ2-7, with TRBD2 matching 10 bases. V lost 3 bases to trimming and J lost 6 bases; unmatched junction nucleotides: 12. Germline CDR1 and CDR2: SGHNT and YYREEE (reference sequence). This CDR3 comprises 16 residues. The CDR3 region is CASSSTPGLAPSEQYF. CDR3 DNA sequence: TGTGCCAGCAGCTCTACTCCGGGACTAGCGCCCTCCGAGCAGTACTTC.

The chain has TRBV6-5 and TRBJ2-7; either TRBD1 or TRBD2 may supply D (5 bases each). V gave up 2 bases and J gave up 7 bases, with 12 bases separating them. This CDR3 has 13 residues. CDR1 MNHEY and CDR2 SVGAGI come from the germline V gene. CDR3 sequence (DNA): TGTGCCAGCAGTTACGTGCGTGAGGGGGAGCAGTACTTC. Translating gives CASSYVREGEQYF.

In its sample, this clone was seen a few times. CDR3 loop: CATSRDLGANYGYTF. The CDR3 nucleotides are TGTGCCACCAGCAGAGATCTTGGGGCCAACTATGGCTACACCTTC. This chain connects TRBV15 to TRBJ1-2, with D possibly being TRBD1 (5 bases). The CDR3 extends over 15 amino acids. Trimming pared 0 bases from V and 2 bases from J, leaving 10 bases between. Germline CDR1 LNHNV, CDR2 YYDKDF (reference sequence).

The chain is built from TRBV7-9 and TRBJ2-1; the D gene is possibly TRBD1 (7 bases). Between the trimmed V and J ends, which lost 5 bases and 5 bases, there was a span of 13 bases. Germline V gene sequence: CDR1 SEHNR, CDR2 FQNEAQ (reference sequence). CDR3 length equals 14 residues. This chain's CDR3 is CASSRGTEDNEQFF. The CDR3 region has the DNA TGTGCCAGCAGCCGCGGGACAGAGGACAATGAGCAGTTCTTC.

The chain employs TRBV7-9 and TRBJ1-4, with D perhaps TRBD1 (5 bases). The V and J ends lost 3 bases and 14 bases respectively, with 22 bases between them. CDR1 SEHNR and CDR2 FQNEAQ come from the germline V gene (reference sequence). CDR3 length: 15 amino acids. The CDR3 coding sequence is TGTGCCAGCAGCTTCACAGTCGGGGACCCTGGGAGTCTGTTTTTT. Translation gives CASSFTVGDPGSLFF.

The CDR3 loop is CASSGTSGVLIVTGELFF. Here the CDR3 DNA reads TGTGCCAGCAGTGGGACTAGCGGGGTCCTCATTGTCACCGGGGAGCTGTTTTTT. The gene calls are TRBV6-1 and TRBJ2-2; the match to TRBD2 covers 12 bases. In germline, CDR1 is MNHNS, CDR2 SASEGT. The CDR3 has 18 residues. Trimming removed 4 bases from V and 4 bases from J; junction bases left unmatched: 10.